This is a list of T cell receptor beta chains from one sample in a study of shared T cell receptors in the human thymus. Some clones are missing from TCRdb's copy, which holds only in-frame ones; the method was immunoSEQ multiplex PCR. The sample has approximately 730,000 clones, roughly 85% seen once; the top ten hold around 0.0094%. The data also belong to a second study, concerning human thymus T cells.

The specimen was thymocytes. The receptors stem from a girl in the first two years of life with a congenital heart defect. The CDR3 runs from the conserved cysteine through the conserved F or W. The D gene is left open where the match is weak. Part of the rows lack a size; the others show once, few, many or a class for expanded clones.

TRBJ2-2 | NA | NA | TRBV4-3 | CASSQVYYWSRLVLNTGELFF | TGCGCCAGCAGCCAAGTTTACTACTGGTCGCGCTTAGTGCTAAACACCGGGGAGCTGTTTTTT
TRBJ2-3 | NA | NA | TRBV9 | CASSVAEEPGGFSTDTQYF | TGTGCCAGCAGCGTAGCCGAAGAGCCGGGGGGCTTCAGCACAGATACGCAGTATTTT
TRBJ2-3 | NA | TRBD1 | TRBV11-2 | CASSSGGASWVDTQYF | TGTGCCAGCAGCTCAGGGGGCGCTTCGTGGGTAGATACGCAGTATTTT
TRBJ2-1 | NA | TRBD2 | TRBV4-1 | CASSQGSSGIYNEQFF | TGCGCCAGCAGCCAAGGGTCTAGCGGAATCTACAATGAGCAGTTCTTC
TRBJ2-5 | NA | TRBD2 | TRBV7-2 | CASSLERGAQETQYF | TGTGCCAGCAGCTTGGAGCGGGGGGCGCAAGAGACCCAGTACTTC
TRBJ1-6 | NA | TRBD1 | TRBV11-2 | CASSSHGQGNSPLHF | TGTGCCAGCAGCTCTCATGGACAGGGAAATTCACCCCTCCACTTT
TRBJ1-1 | NA | NA | TRBV2 | CASSGGARSNTEAFF | TGTGCCAGCAGTGGGGGAGCCAGGTCGAACACTGAAGCTTTCTTT
TRBJ2-1 | few | TRBD2 | TRBV5-1 | CASSLEGSGGYNEQFF | TGCGCCAGCAGCTTGGAAGGTAGCGGGGGGTACAATGAGCAGTTCTTC
TRBJ2-1 | NA | TRBD2 | TRBV27 | CASSGPIAGSYNEQFF | TGTGCCAGCAGTGGCCCCATAGCGGGCTCCTACAATGAGCAGTTCTTC
TRBJ1-4 | NA | TRBD1 | TRBV6-1 | CASSGTGTRATNEKLFF | TGTGCCAGCAGTGGGACAGGGACGAGGGCAACTAATGAAAAACTGTTTTTT
TRBJ1-4 | NA | TRBD1 | TRBV7-8 | CASSLDKTGQDATNEKLFF | TGTGCCAGCAGCTTAGACAAGACGGGACAGGATGCAACTAATGAAAAACTGTTTTTT
TRBJ1-2 | NA | TRBD1 | TRBV27 | CASSFRMRPGTGGEDYGYTF | TGTGCCAGCAGTTTCCGTATGCGTCCCGGGACAGGGGGCGAAGACTATGGCTACACCTTC
TRBJ1-2 | NA | NA | TRBV19 | CASRTVYGYTF | TGTGCCAGTAGGACAGTTTATGGCTACACCTTC
TRBJ1-1 | NA | NA | TRBV29-1 | CSVAVGKTNSSGRKAFF | TGCAGCGTTGCAGTCGGGAAAACTAACTCCTCGGGCAGAAAAGCTTTCTTT
TRBJ1-2 | NA | TRBD1 | TRBV6-5 | CASTKQGEVNYGYTF | TGTGCCAGCACTAAACAGGGGGAAGTTAACTATGGCTACACCTTC
TRBJ2-7 | NA | NA | TRBV10-3 | CAISAGTRSSSYEQYF | TGTGCCATCAGTGCCGGGACTCGTTCAAGCTCCTACGAGCAGTACTTC
TRBJ2-1 | NA | TRBD1 | TRBV5-5 | CASSLVWSGQGNNEQFF | TGTGCCAGCAGCTTGGTGTGGTCGGGACAGGGGAACAATGAGCAGTTCTTC
TRBJ2-1 | NA | TRBD2 | TRBV4-1 | CASSQGLAGDYNEQFF | TGCGCCAGCAGCCAAGGACTAGCGGGGGACTACAATGAGCAGTTCTTC
TRBJ2-3 | NA | NA | TRBV2 | CASNLYRDDTQYF | TGTGCCAGCAATTTATACAGGGACGATACGCAGTATTTT
TRBJ2-5 | NA | NA | TRBV5-4 | CASSDSQGSNQYF | TGTGCCAGCAGTGATAGCCAGGGAAGTAACCAGTACTTC
TRBJ2-1 | NA | TRBD2 | TRBV2 | CASSEEAGGRYEQFF | TGTGCCAGCAGTGAAGAGGCGGGGGGTAGGTATGAGCAGTTCTTC
TRBJ1-4 | NA | TRBD1 | TRBV4-3 | CASSPAGQEVEKLFF | TGCGCCAGCAGCCCAGCGGGACAGGAGGTCGAAAAACTGTTTTTT
TRBJ1-1 | NA | NA | TRBV4-1 | CASSLRVRSTEAFF | TGCGCCAGCAGCCTCAGGGTCCGATCCACTGAAGCTTTCTTT
TRBJ2-2 | NA | TRBD1 | TRBV12-5 | CASGLGRGFNAGELFF | TGTGCTAGTGGTTTGGGCAGGGGGTTTAACGCCGGGGAGCTGTTTTTT
TRBJ2-1 | once | TRBD2 | TRBV13 | CASSLRRGARDEQFF | TGTGCCAGCAGCTTACGGCGGGGGGCCAGGGATGAGCAGTTCTTC
TRBJ1-2 | few | NA | TRBV7-9 | CASSSGPGGLYGYTF | TGTGCCAGCAGCTCAGGCCCCGGGGGTCTCTATGGCTACACCTTC
TRBJ1-6 | NA | TRBD1 | TRBV28 | CASSVGDSRSYNSPLHF | TGTGCCAGCAGTGTCGGGGACAGCCGCTCCTATAATTCCCCCCTCCACTTT